The 18 T cell receptor beta chains presented below share a single source sample, sequenced in a study of blood T cell repertoires in COVID-19. TCRdb's table, derived via immunoSEQ multiplex PCR, lists solely in-frame clones and lacks some. The table lists approximately 500,000 clones, nearly 90% of them singletons. Sequencing input: peripheral blood. The receptors stem from a young man with COVID-19, enrolled during active disease.

This chain connects TRBV6-5 to TRBJ2-2; D perhaps matches TRBD1 (6 bases). V shed 4 bases and J shed 0 bases, with 12 bases lying between them. The CDR3 runs 16 residues. CDR1 is MNHEY, CDR2 SVGAGI, per germline. CDR3 in amino acids: CASSFQGFPNTGELFF. The CDR3 DNA reads TGTGCCAGCAGTTTCCAGGGGTTCCCGAACACCGGGGAGCTGTTTTTT.

V is TRBV28 and J is TRBJ2-7, with 9 bases fitting TRBD2. Trimming cost V 8 bases and J 9 bases; bases outside gene matches: 8. Germline V gives CDR1 MDHEN, CDR2 SYDVKM. CDR3 size: 12 residues. The chain's CDR3 is CASVMREGAQYF. CDR3 DNA: TGTGCCAGCGTGATGCGGGAGGGCGCGCAGTACTTC. The full variable domain, in which reference TRBV28 and TRBJ2-7 provide the parts outside the CDR3, is DVKVTQSSRYLVKRTGEKVFLECVQDMDHENMFWYRQDPGLGLRLIYFSYDVKMKEKGDIPEGYSVSREKKERFSLILESASTNQTSMYLCASVMREGAQYFGPGTRLTVT.

The chain recombines TRBV4-1 with TRBJ2-7; 7 positions agree with TRBD1. Per the germline V gene, CDR1 is MGHRA and CDR2 is YSYEKL. The trim removed 0 bases at V and 4 bases at J, leaving 6 bases unmatched. The CDR3 loop spans 15 amino acids. Here the CDR3 DNA reads TGCGCCAGCAGCCAAGATCCGACAGGGATTTACGAGCAGTACTTC. This sequence encodes CASSQDPTGIYEQYF.

This sequence joins TRBV2 and TRBJ2-7, with TRBD2 as a possible D gene (5 bases). Trimming shortened V by 5 bases and J by 5 bases, and 16 bases separated the two germline ends. Germline V lookup: CDR1 SNHLY, CDR2 FYNNEI. This CDR3 region has 14 residues. This CDR3 reads CASSPREDGDEQYF. The CDR3 DNA is TGTGCCAGCAGTCCCCGTGAGGACGGGGACGAGCAGTACTTC.

This chain uses TRBV7-2 with TRBJ1-1; 8 bases fit TRBD1. V lost 4 bases and J lost 7; bases outside the gene matches: 5. CDR1 is SGHTA and CDR2 is FQGNSA in the germline V gene. The CDR3 contains 13 residues. CDR3 sequence reads: CASSSNRGGEAFF. The CDR3 DNA sequence: TGTGCCAGCAGCTCCAACAGGGGGGGTGAAGCTTTCTTT.

V and J are TRBV19 and TRBJ2-3; D unclear. This CDR3 spans 15 amino acids. Trimming took off 2 bases at V and 4 bases at J, with 13 bases between the two ends. Germline CDR1 and CDR2: LNHDA and SQIVND (reference sequence). The CDR3 DNA reads as TGTGCCAGTAGTATATCCGGTCTCCTAGCAGATACGCAGTATTTT. Its translation is CASSISGLLADTQYF. Full variable domain (missing parts from reference TRBV19 and TRBJ2-3): DGGITQSPKYLFRKEGQNVTLSCEQNLNHDAMYWYRQDPGQGLRLIYYSQIVNDFQKGDIAEGYSVSREKKESFPLTVTSAQKNPTAFYLCASSISGLLADTQYFGPGTRLTVL.

This clone has a handful of counts. The CDR3 DNA reads TGCGCCAGCAGTGGGGGGCCGTACGAGCAGTACTTC. Translating gives CASSGGPYEQYF. The rearrangement uses TRBV10-1 and TRBJ2-7; possible D gene TRBD1, 6 bases. This CDR3 is 12 amino acids long. CDR1 and CDR2 from the germline V gene are WNHNN and SYGVQD (reference sequence). V was pared by 4 bases and J by 4 bases, with 8 bases between.

The chain carries TRBV5-6 and TRBJ2-2; TRBD1 matches 8 bases. In germline, CDR1 is SGHDT, CDR2 YYEEEE. With V trimmed by 2 bases and J by 3 bases, 12 bases remained unmatched. This CDR3 is 18 amino acids long. CDR3 sequence: CASSLIGLGQVYTGELFF. The CDR3 coding sequence is TGTGCCAGCAGCTTAATTGGTTTGGGACAGGTGTACACCGGGGAGCTGTTTTTT.

About this clone itself: This CDR3 is also generated by other DNA sequences in the sample. The V call is TRBV3-1 (or the pseudogene TRBV3-2), the J call TRBJ2-2; 16 bases fit TRBD2. The length of the CDR3 is 18 residues. Germline assignment: CDR1 LGHDT and CDR2 YNNKEL (reference sequence). Germline trimming cut 4 bases from V and 4 bases from J; bases unmatched to any gene: 6. The DNA of the CDR3 is TGTGCCAGCAGCCCGGGACTAGCGGGGGGGCCAGGCACCGGGGAGCTGTTTTTT. It codes for CASSPGLAGGPGTGELFF.

In its sample, this clone was seen once. This rearrangement joins TRBV7-9 to TRBJ1-5; 8 bases line up with TRBD1. CDR1 is SEHNR and CDR2 is FQNEAQ in the germline V gene (reference sequence). There are 14 residues in the CDR3. V lost 3 bases, J lost 4 bases, and 2 bases stayed unmatched. This CDR3 reads CASSLGTGNQPQHF. CDR3 nucleotide sequence: TGTGCCAGCAGCTTGGGGACAGGAAATCAGCCCCAGCATTTT.

The gene calls are TRBV19 and TRBJ1-1, with 12 bases fitting TRBD1. The CDR3 contains 16 residues. Trimming cost V 4 bases and J 6 bases; bases outside gene matches: 9. Per the germline V gene, CDR1 is LNHDA and CDR2 is SQIVND (reference sequence). CDR3 in DNA: TGTGCCAGTAGTAACCGGGACAGGGGGCGCAGGGCTGAAGCTTTCTTT. Encoded protein: CASSNRDRGRRAEAFF. Using reference TRBV19 and TRBJ1-1 for the parts outside the CDR3, the full variable domain is DGGITQSPKYLFRKEGQNVTLSCEQNLNHDAMYWYRQDPGQGLRLIYYSQIVNDFQKGDIAEGYSVSREKKESFPLTVTSAQKNPTAFYLCASSNRDRGRRAEAFFGQGTRLTVV.

This clone showed up just a few times. One end of the junction varies from germline; a read error may be responsible. The V gene is TRBV7-8, the J gene TRBJ1-1; perhaps TRBD1 as D (6 bases). The CDR3 is 11 amino acids. Germline CDR1 SGHVS, CDR2 FQNEAQ. DNA of the CDR3: TGTGCCAGCAGCCTTAGACAGGTAACGGCCTTT. It codes for CASSLRQVTAF. Supplemented by reference TRBV7-8 and TRBJ1-1, the full variable domain reads GAGVSQSPRYKVAKRGQDVALRCDPISGHVSLFWYQQALGQGPEFLTYFQNEAQLDKSGLPSDRFFAERPEGSVSTLKIQRTQQEDSAVYLCASSLRQVTAFGQGTRLTVV.

The J gene is TRBJ2-7, the V gene TRBV25-1; TRBD2 is a possible D gene (5 bases). Germline-derived CDR1 and CDR2 are MGHDK and SYGVNS. Trimming pared 2 bases from V and 2 bases from J, leaving 10 bases between. The CDR3 runs 14 residues. CDR3 in amino acids: CASSEPGYPYEQYF. CDR3 coding DNA: TGTGCCAGCAGTGAACCGGGATATCCCTACGAGCAGTACTTC.

The chain recombines TRBV5-1 with TRBJ2-7; possible D gene TRBD1, 6 bases. Germline V CDR1 and CDR2: SGHRS, YFSETQ. CDR3 length: 16 amino acids. The germline V and J ends were trimmed by 1 base and 1 base, with 15 bases remaining between them. This CDR3 is CASSLSPDRTSYEQYF. Here the CDR3 DNA reads TGCGCCAGCAGCTTGTCTCCCGACAGGACGTCCTACGAGCAGTACTTC.

This clone was detected only once. The rearrangement uses TRBV6-5 and TRBJ2-7, with 9 bases lining up with TRBD1. This CDR3 comprises 13 residues. Germline V gene lookup returns CDR1 MNHEY and CDR2 SVGAGI. The junction had 3 bases not matched to a gene; V was cut back by 6 bases and J by 3 bases. The CDR3 DNA reads as TGTGCCAGCAGGGACAGGGGACGCTACGAGCAGTACTTC. Amino acid sequence: CASRDRGRYEQYF.

This clone came up once. V and J are TRBV3-1 (or the pseudogene TRBV3-2) and TRBJ2-7; D might be TRBD2 (6 bases). The CDR3 is 13 residues long. Per the germline V gene, CDR1 is LGHDT and CDR2 is YNNKEL (reference sequence). Trimming pared 3 bases from V and 4 bases from J, leaving 10 bases between. The DNA for the CDR3 is TGTGCCAGCAGCCACTCGGGACTTTACGAGCAGTACTTC. Protein product: CASSHSGLYEQYF.

This clone turned up a few times. The chain carries TRBV15 and TRBJ2-7; 7 bases line up with TRBD2. The CDR3 covers 16 residues. Per germline, CDR1 LNHNV and CDR2 YYDKDF (reference sequence). Germline trimming cut 0 bases from V and 3 bases from J; bases unmatched to any gene: 8. CDR3: CATSRDLAGVGYEQYF. DNA of the CDR3: TGTGCCACCAGCAGAGATTTGGCGGGAGTTGGCTACGAGCAGTACTTC.

This chain links TRBV7-9 with TRBJ1-3; maybe TRBD1 (5 bases). V lost 0 bases to trimming and J lost 0 bases, with 12 bases between them. Germline lookup yields CDR1 SEHNR and CDR2 FQNEAQ (reference sequence). The CDR3 covers 17 residues. The CDR3 sequence: CASSLADQGSSGNTIYF. The DNA of the CDR3 is TGTGCCAGCAGCTTAGCCGATCAGGGAAGCTCTGGAAACACCATATATTTT. Full variable domain (rest looked up from reference TRBV7-9 and TRBJ1-3): DTGVSQNPRHKITKRGQNVTFRCDPISEHNRLYWYRQTLGQGPEFLTYFQNEAQLEKSRLLSDRFSAERPKGSFSTLEIQRTEQGDSAMYLCASSLADQGSSGNTIYFGEGSWLTVV.